One sample yielded the 11 T cell receptor beta chains listed below, sequenced in a study of CD8 T cells in ankylosing spondylitis. Each CDR3 protein is one row after TCRdb ran MiXCR on the 5' RACE reads. The table lists fewer than 500,000 distinct CDR3 sequences, approximately 26% of them singletons. The study, taken as a whole, reports: What seemed typical of ankylosing spondylitis blood was a TCR beta motif built from about 8 highly homologous variants.

Their antigens remain unidentified. The sequenced sample consisted of blood, either unsorted or a sorted T cell fraction (not recorded which). These receptors originate from a male donor with ankylosing spondylitis.

This clonotype was recorded a few times. The chain joins TRBV20-1 to TRBJ2-5; possibly TRBD1 for D (5 bases). The CDR3 sequence is 15 residues long. Between the trimmed V and J ends, which lost 3 bases and 5 bases, there was a span of 19 bases. Germline CDR1 and CDR2: DFQATT and SNEGSKA (reference sequence). CDR3 in DNA: TGCAGTGCTAGTAGTATTGACAGCGTGGGGGAGACCCAGTACTTC. Protein product: CSASSIDSVGETQYF.

The rearrangement uses TRBV5-1 and TRBJ2-1; no firm D call. This CDR3 region has 15 residues. The V and J ends lost 3 bases and 2 bases respectively, with 12 bases between them. CDR1 SGHRS and CDR2 YFSETQ come from the germline V gene. The CDR3 is CASSYSRVAYNEQFF. The DNA for the CDR3 is TGCGCCAGCAGCTACTCTAGGGTCGCCTACAATGAGCAGTTCTTC.

This clonotype was observed a handful of times. This chain links TRBV5-6 with TRBJ1-5; D is perhaps TRBD1 (5 bases). Per germline, CDR1 SGHDT and CDR2 YYEEEE. The CDR3 is 12 residues long. The V end lost 3 bases, the J end lost 5 bases, and 6 bases lay between the germline ends. The CDR3 DNA reads as TGTGCCAGCAGCTCGACAGATCAGCCCCAGCATTTT. Translating it yields CASSSTDQPQHF.

This rearrangement joins TRBV7-9 to TRBJ2-5; no clear D gene. Looked up from germline, CDR1 is SEHNR and CDR2 is FQNEAQ (reference sequence). The CDR3 loop spans 15 amino acids. V lost 4 bases and J 1 base, leaving 13 bases between the germline ends. In DNA form, the CDR3 reads TGTGCCAGCAGCTACCGACACGACCTCCAAGAGACCCAGTACTTC. It translates to CASSYRHDLQETQYF.

This clonotype has a handful of counts. This sequence joins TRBV20-1 and TRBJ2-1, with D perhaps matching TRBD1 or TRBD2 (5 bases each). Trimming stripped 8 bases from V and 3 bases from J, with 17 bases between. From germline, CDR1 is DFQATT and CDR2 SNEGSKA (reference sequence). CDR3 length: 14 residues. DNA of the CDR3: TGCAGTCCTCGGAAACGGGGACGCTACAATGAGCAGTTCTTC. It specifies CSPRKRGRYNEQFF.

V is TRBV5-1 and J is TRBJ1-5, with TRBD1 matching over 7 bases. Trimming cost V 4 bases and J 9 bases; bases outside gene matches: 10. Germline CDR1 and CDR2: SGHRS and YFSETQ. The CDR3 runs 14 residues. CDR3 region: CASSPGTAQGPQHF. The CDR3 DNA is TGCGCCAGCAGCCCGGGGACAGCGCAGGGGCCCCAGCATTTT.

This clonotype has a handful of counts. V and J are TRBV12-3 or TRBV12-4 and TRBJ1-3; no clear D gene. The V end was cut by 4 bases, the J end by 1 base, with 11 bases between. The CDR3 length is 15 residues. In DNA, the CDR3 is TGTGCCAGCAGTTCCCTCCCGGGATCTGGAAACACCATATATTTT. Translated: CASSSLPGSGNTIYF.

The chain links TRBV6-1 to TRBJ1-5; 7 bases match TRBD1. CDR1 and CDR2 from the germline V gene are MNHNS and SASEGT. CDR3 length: 14 amino acids. Germline trimming cut 6 bases from V and 7 bases from J; bases unmatched to any gene: 9. CDR3 coding DNA: TGTGCCAGCAGGGCGACAGGGTCGGAACAGCCCCAGCATTTT. Encoded protein: CASRATGSEQPQHF.

This chain connects TRBV6-4 to TRBJ2-1; D unresolved. CDR1 is MRHNA, CDR2 SNTAGT, per germline. The CDR3 runs 13 residues. Trimming pared 4 bases from V and 6 bases from J, leaving 10 bases between. The CDR3 bases are TGTGCCAGCAGTGGGGAAGAAGGCAATGAGCAGTTCTTC. It is translated as CASSGEEGNEQFF.

This clonotype came up a few times. The chain employs TRBV7-2 and TRBJ2-7, with TRBD2 as a possible D gene (6 bases). V was clipped by 2 bases and J by 2 bases, with 10 bases between them. The CDR3 runs 14 residues. Germline V gene lookup returns CDR1 SGHTA and CDR2 FQGNSA. CDR3 sequence (DNA): TGTGCCAGCAGCTTACAGCGGGTTCCCTACGAGCAGTACTTC. Protein: CASSLQRVPYEQYF.

The rearrangement links TRBV12-3 or TRBV12-4 to TRBJ2-1; the D is unclear. V lost 10 bases to trimming and J lost 0 bases, with 19 bases between them. This CDR3 is 16 amino acids long. The CDR3 protein is CAIDLRADGSYNEQFF. The CDR3 DNA reads as TGTGCCATCGATCTTCGGGCGGACGGCTCCTACAATGAGCAGTTCTTC.